Listed below are T cell receptor beta chains from one sample, sequenced in a study of shared clonotypes between healthy human individuals. Only in-frame clones appear in the TCRdb table, and some are missing; sequencing was by immunoSEQ multiplex PCR. The repertoire holds 450,000 or so clones, with around 77% as singletons. The sample comprised PBMCs. These receptors were taken from a woman aged 40 to 55 in good health. Some clones in this sample may be carry-over from other donors' samples. CDR3s leave out the opening cysteine and the closing phenylalanine or tryptophan.

v_call	j_call	cdr3_aa
TRBV10-2	TRBJ2-5	ASRPFGGEQETQY
TRBV28	TRBJ1-2	ASSRAGRGYT
TRBV2	TRBJ2-3	EPGEALRERDTQY
TRBV7-9	TRBJ1-4	ASSSGQGNEKLF
TRBV28	TRBJ1-1	ASSLVDRGNTEAF
TRBV5-1	TRBJ1-1	ASSLEVRSVTEAF
TRBV6-9	TRBJ1-4	ASSFPNLGQGGIEKLF
TRBV7-9	TRBJ2-3	ASSRGSEDTQY
TRBV5-1	TRBJ2-1	ASRAGGYNEQF
TRBV19	TRBJ1-5	ASAGTGAQPQH
TRBV9	TRBJ2-2	ASSVGSGRNTGELF
TRBV4-1	TRBJ1-2	ASSQGYSENYGYT
TRBV5-1	TRBJ2-7	ASSWGTSPYEQY
TRBV6-4	TRBJ2-1	ASSDGTSGNNEQF
TRBV23-1	TRBJ1-1	AGSHTGKGTEAF
TRBV28	TRBJ2-3	ASSRLRGIDTQY
TRBV19	TRBJ1-4	ASKIGGNNEKLF
TRBV27	TRBJ2-7	ASSFLGQGAYEQY
TRBV2	TRBJ2-7	ASSGTGYEQY
TRBV10-3	TRBJ2-1	AISGGSSYNEQF
TRBV27	TRBJ2-7	ASSPEVGAYEQY
TRBV10-3	TRBJ1-2	AIKPGQGVLKDGYT
TRBV27	TRBJ2-7	ASSFGLAGATYEQY
TRBV6-5	TRBJ2-2	ASRSTGELF
TRBV7-3	TRBJ2-1	ASSFQLAGANEQF
TRBV19	TRBJ2-2	ASSLGQYTGELF
TRBV27	TRBJ2-1	ASSLERGIENEQF
TRBV5-1	TRBJ2-3	ASSSGTVSTDTQY
TRBV4-1	TRBJ2-7	ASSQGTGATNYEQY
TRBV18	TRBJ1-5	ASSETGWNQPQH
TRBV5-1	TRBJ2-7	ASSVDISRISYEQY
TRBV19	TRBJ2-1	ASSSPFAGAKNEQF
TRBV5-1	TRBJ2-1	ASRFGGLAGNNEQF
TRBV28	TRBJ2-1	ASRDRGKNEQF
TRBV6-5	TRBJ1-2	ASSYSQVANYGYT
TRBV11-2	TRBJ2-3	ASSLRAVTLTDTQY
TRBV21-1	TRBJ2-1	ASSKKVAGRTSGRLYEQF
TRBV7-9	TRBJ2-1	ASSPGGLAGSEQF
TRBV7-9	TRBJ2-3	ASSLGGLGGTQY
TRBV4-1	TRBJ1-5	ASSHWTGGGNQPQH
TRBV27	TRBJ2-1	ASRNSGTSGNEQF
TRBV4-1	TRBJ1-1	ASAMTGNTEAF
TRBV7-8	TRBJ2-7	ASSVGQGGEQY
TRBV19	TRBJ1-5	ASRVWTVGNQPQH
TRBV18	TRBJ2-1	ASSPGQGGNEQF
TRBV30	TRBJ1-6	AWRRQSNSPLH
TRBV19	TRBJ2-7	ASSDSYEQY
TRBV30	TRBJ2-7	AWRGQMSSYEQY
TRBV19	TRBJ1-3	ASSPRGPSSGNTIY
TRBV29-1	TRBJ1-2	SVTVDNRAAYGYT